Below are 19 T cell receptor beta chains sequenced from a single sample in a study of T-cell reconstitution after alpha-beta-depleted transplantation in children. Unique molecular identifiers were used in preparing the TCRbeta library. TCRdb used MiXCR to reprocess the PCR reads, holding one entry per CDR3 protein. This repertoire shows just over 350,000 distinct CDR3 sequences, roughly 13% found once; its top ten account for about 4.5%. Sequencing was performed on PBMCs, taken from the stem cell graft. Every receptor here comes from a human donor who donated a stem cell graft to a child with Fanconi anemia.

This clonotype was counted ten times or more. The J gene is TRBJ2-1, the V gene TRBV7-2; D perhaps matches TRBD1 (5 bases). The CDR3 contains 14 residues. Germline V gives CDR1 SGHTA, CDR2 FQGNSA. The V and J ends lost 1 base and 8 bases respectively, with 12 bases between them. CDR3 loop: CASSLGAQGYEQFF. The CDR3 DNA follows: TGTGCCAGCAGCTTAGGGGCGCAGGGCTATGAGCAGTTCTTC.

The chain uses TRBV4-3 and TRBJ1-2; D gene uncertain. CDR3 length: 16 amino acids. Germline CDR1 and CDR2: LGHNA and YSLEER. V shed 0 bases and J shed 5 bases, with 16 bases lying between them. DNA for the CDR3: TGCGCCAGCAGCCAAGATCTCAGACCCGGGGTGTATGGCTACACCTTC. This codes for CASSQDLRPGVYGYTF.

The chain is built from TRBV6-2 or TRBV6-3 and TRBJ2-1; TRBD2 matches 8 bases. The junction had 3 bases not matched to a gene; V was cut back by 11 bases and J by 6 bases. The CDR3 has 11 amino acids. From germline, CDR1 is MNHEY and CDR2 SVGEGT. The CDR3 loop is CAHGGVNEQFF. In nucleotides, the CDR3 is TGTGCCCACGGGGGGGTCAATGAGCAGTTCTTC.

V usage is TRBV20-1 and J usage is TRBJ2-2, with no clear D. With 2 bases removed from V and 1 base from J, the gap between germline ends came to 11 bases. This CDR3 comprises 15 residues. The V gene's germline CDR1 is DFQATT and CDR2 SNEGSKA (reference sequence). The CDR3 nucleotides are TGCAGTGCTAGAATTCGGTCCGGGAACACCGGGGAGCTGTTTTTT. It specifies CSARIRSGNTGELFF.

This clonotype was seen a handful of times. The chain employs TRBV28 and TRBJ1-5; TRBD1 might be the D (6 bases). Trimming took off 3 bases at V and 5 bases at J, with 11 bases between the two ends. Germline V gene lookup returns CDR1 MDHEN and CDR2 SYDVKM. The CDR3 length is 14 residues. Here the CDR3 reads CASSLRAGDQPQHF. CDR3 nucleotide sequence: TGTGCCAGCAGTTTGAGGGCAGGGGATCAGCCCCAGCATTTT. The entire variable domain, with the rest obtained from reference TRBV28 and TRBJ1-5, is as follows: DVKVTQSSRYLVKRTGEKVFLECVQDMDHENMFWYRQDPGLGLRLIYFSYDVKMKEKGDIPEGYSVSREKKERFSLILESASTNQTSMYLCASSLRAGDQPQHFGDGTRLSIL.

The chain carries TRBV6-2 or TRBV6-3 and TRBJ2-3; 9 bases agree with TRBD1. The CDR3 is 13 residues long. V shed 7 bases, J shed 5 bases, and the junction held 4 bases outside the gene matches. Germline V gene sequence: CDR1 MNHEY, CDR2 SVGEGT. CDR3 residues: CASMDRGLDTQYF. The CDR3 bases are TGTGCCAGCATGGACAGGGGATTAGATACGCAGTATTTT.

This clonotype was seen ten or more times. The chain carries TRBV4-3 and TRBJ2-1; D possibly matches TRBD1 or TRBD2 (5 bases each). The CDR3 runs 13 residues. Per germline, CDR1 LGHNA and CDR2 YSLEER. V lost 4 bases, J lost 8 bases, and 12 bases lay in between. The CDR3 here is CASSRRRGDEQFF. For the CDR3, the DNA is TGCGCCAGCAGCCGTAGAAGGGGAGATGAGCAGTTCTTC.

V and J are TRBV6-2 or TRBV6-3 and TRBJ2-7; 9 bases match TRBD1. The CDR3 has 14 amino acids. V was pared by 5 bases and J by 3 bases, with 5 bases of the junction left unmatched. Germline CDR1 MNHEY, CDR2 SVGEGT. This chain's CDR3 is CASSTGTGLYEQYV. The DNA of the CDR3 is TGTGCCAGCAGTACCGGGACAGGGCTCTACGAGCAGTACGTC.

CDR3 in DNA: TGTGCCAGTAGTATAGGCATTTATCAGCCCCAGCATTTT. Its protein product is CASSIGIYQPQHF. The rearrangement joins TRBV19 to TRBJ1-5; no clear D. The CDR3 runs 13 residues. V dropped 1 base and J dropped 5 bases, with 6 bases sitting between them. Germline assignment: CDR1 LNHDA and CDR2 SQIVND (reference sequence). Filled out from reference TRBV19 and TRBJ1-5, the complete variable domain reads DGGITQSPKYLFRKEGQNVTLSCEQNLNHDAMYWYRQDPGQGLRLIYYSQIVNDFQKGDIAEGYSVSREKKESFPLTVTSAQKNPTAFYLCASSIGIYQPQHFGDGTRLSIL.

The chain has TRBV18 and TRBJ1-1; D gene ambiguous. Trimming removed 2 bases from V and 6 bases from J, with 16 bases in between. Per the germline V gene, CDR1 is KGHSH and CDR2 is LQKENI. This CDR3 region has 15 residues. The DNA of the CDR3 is TGTGCCAGCTCACCAATCCGGGATCGAGGATCTGAAGCTTTCTTT. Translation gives CASSPIRDRGSEAFF.

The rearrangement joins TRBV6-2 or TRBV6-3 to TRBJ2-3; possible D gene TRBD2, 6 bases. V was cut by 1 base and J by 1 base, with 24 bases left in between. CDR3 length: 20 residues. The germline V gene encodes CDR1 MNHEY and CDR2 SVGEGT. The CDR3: CASSYFRRGTPPGGTDTQYF. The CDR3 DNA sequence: TGTGCCAGCAGTTACTTTAGGCGGGGAACACCCCCTGGGGGCACAGATACGCAGTATTTT.

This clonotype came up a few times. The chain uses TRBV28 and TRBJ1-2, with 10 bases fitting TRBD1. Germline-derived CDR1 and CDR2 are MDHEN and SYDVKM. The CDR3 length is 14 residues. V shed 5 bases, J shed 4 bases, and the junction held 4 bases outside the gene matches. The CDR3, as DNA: TGTGCCAGCAGTCAGGGACAGGGGACCTATGGCTACACCTTC. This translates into CASSQGQGTYGYTF.

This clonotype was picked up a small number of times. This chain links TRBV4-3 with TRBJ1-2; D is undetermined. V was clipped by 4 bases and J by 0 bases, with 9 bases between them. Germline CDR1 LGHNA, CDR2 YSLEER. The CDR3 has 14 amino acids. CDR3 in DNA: TGCGCCAGCAGCCCTTTCCAAGCTAACTATGGCTACACCTTC. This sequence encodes CASSPFQANYGYTF.

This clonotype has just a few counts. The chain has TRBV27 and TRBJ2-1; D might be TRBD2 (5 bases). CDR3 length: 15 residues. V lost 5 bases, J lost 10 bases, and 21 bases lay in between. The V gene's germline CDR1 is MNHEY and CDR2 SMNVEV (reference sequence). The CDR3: CASSPDRTPGGEQFF. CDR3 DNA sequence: TGTGCCAGCAGTCCAGACCGGACCCCCGGAGGCGAGCAGTTCTTC.

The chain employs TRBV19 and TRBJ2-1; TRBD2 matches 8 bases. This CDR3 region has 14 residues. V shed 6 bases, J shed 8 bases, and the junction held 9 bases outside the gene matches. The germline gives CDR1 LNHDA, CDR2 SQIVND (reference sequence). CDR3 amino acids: CASRRLATRDEQFF. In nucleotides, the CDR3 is TGTGCCAGTAGAAGACTAGCGACGAGGGATGAGCAGTTCTTC.

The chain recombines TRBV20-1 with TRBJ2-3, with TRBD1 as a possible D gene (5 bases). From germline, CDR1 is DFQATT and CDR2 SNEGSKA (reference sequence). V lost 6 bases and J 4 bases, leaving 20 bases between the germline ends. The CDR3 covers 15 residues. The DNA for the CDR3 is TGCAGTGCCAGTGGGGCCCGGAGCCGTGCAGATACGCAGTATTTT. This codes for CSASGARSRADTQYF.

The CDR3 bases are TGTGCCAGCAGCTGGACCCGGGACCTCTACAATGAGCAGTTCTTC. This gives the protein CASSWTRDLYNEQFF. The chain recombines TRBV7-2 with TRBJ2-1; either TRBD1 or TRBD2 may supply D (5 bases each). Between the trimmed V and J ends, which lost 4 bases and 3 bases, there was a span of 13 bases. The germline CDR1 and CDR2 sequences are SGHTA and FQGNSA. The CDR3 spans 15 residues. Full variable domain (outside the CDR3, taken from reference TRBV7-2 and TRBJ2-1): GAGVSQSPSNKVTEKGKDVELRCDPISGHTALYWYRQSLGQGLEFLIYFQGNSAPDKSGLPSDRFSAERTGGSVSTLTIQRTQQEDSAVYLCASSWTRDLYNEQFFGPGTRLTVL.

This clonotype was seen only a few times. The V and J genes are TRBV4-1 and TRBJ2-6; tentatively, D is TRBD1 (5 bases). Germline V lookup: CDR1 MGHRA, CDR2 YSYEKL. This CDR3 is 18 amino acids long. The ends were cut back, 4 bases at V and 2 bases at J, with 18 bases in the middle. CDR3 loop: CASSPRAPAQTGANVLTF. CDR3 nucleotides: TGCGCCAGCAGCCCCAGGGCCCCAGCCCAAACTGGGGCCAACGTCCTGACTTTC.

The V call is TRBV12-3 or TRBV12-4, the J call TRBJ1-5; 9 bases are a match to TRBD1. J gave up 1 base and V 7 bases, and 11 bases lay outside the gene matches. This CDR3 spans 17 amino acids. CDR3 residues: CASTVGWTGESNQPQHF. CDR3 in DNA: TGTGCCAGCACCGTAGGGTGGACAGGGGAAAGCAATCAGCCCCAGCATTTT.